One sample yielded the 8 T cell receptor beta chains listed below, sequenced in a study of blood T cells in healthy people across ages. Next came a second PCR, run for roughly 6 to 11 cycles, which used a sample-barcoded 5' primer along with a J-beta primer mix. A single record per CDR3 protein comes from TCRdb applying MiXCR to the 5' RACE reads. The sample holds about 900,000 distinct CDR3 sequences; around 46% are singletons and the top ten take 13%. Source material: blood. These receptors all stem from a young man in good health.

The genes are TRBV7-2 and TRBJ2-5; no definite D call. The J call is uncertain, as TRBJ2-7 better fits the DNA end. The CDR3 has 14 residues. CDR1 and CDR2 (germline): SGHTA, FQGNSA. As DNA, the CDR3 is TGTGCCAGCAGCCCGATCCTTAACGTACGCGAGCAGTACTTC. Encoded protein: CASSPILNVREQYF.

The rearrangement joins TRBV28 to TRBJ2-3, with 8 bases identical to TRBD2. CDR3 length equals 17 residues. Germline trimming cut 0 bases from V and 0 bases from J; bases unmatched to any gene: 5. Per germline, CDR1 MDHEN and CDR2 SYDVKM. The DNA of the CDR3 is TGTGCCAGCAGTTTATGGGCAGCGGGGGAGAGCACAGATACGCAGTATTTT. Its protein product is CASSLWAAGESTDTQYF.

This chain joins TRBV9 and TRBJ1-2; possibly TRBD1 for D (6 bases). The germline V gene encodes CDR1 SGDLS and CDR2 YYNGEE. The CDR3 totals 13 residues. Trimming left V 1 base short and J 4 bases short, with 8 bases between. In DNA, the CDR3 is TGTGCCAGCAGCGTAACAGGGACCTATGGCTACACCTTC. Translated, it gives CASSVTGTYGYTF.

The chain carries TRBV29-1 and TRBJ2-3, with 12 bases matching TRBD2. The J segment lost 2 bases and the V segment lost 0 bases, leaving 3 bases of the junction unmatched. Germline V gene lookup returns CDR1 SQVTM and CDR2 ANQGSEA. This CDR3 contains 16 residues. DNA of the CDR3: TGCAGCGTTGAAGATCGACTAGCGGGGGCCACAGATACGCAGTATTTT. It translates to CSVEDRLAGATDTQYF.

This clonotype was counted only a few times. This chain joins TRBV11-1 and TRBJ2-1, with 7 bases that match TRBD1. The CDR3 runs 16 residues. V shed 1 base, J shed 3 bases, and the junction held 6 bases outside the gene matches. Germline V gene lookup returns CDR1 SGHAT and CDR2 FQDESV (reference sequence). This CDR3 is CASSLEGQRVYNEQFF. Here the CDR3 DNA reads TGTGCCAGCAGCTTAGAGGGACAGCGAGTCTACAATGAGCAGTTCTTC.

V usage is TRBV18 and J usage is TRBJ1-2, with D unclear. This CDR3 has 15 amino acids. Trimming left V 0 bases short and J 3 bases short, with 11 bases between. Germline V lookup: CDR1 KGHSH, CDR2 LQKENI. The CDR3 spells CASSPPGDGYYGYTF. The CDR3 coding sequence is TGTGCCAGCTCACCACCTGGAGATGGCTACTATGGCTACACCTTC.

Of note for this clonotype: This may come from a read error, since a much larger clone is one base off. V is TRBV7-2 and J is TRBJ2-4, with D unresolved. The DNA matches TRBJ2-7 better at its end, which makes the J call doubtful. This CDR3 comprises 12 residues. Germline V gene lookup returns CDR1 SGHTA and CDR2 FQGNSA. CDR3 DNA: TGTGCCAGCAGCTCGGCTCCTACCGAGCAGTACTTC. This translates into CASSSAPTEQYF.

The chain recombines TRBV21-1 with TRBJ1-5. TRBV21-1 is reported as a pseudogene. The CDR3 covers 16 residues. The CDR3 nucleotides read TGTGCCAGCAGCAAATGTCGGCAGGGACGAGATCAGCCCCAGCATTTT. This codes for CASSKCRQGRDQPQHF.